The source of this T cell receptor beta chain is a study of human T cells and chemical hapten exposure. Study-level information: Alopecia areata, totalis or universalis affected patients, mainly female.

General observations from the study: In comparison with controls, expanded TCRs gave rise to a significantly larger number of large CDR3 similarity clusters.

Time point: pre-sensitization, week 0. Treatment defined: therapeutic diphenylcyclopropenone sensitization with weekly scalp DPC. Total RNA was extracted from unfractionated whole blood. Within the library, unique molecular identifiers were attached to each individual cDNA molecule. A single record per CDR3 protein comes from TCRdb applying MiXCR to the RACE reads. In the table there are about 70,000 distinct CDR3 sequences, approximately 11% of which are singletons. This CDR3 is built from 12 residues. The V and J ends lost 7 bases and 5 bases respectively, with 11 bases between them. Germline lookup yields CDR1 SQVTM and CDR2 ANQGSEA. This clonotype was seen many times. Its target is not known.

Sequenced material: whole blood, taken in connection with sensitization to the hapten diphenylcyclopropenone (DPC). The rearrangement links TRBV29-1 to TRBJ2-2, with TRBD1 as a possible D gene (6 bases). The origin of this receptor is a woman aged 50 to 60 with alopecia areata. Some clones in this sample may be carry-over from other donors' samples. The CDR3 is CSARGLTGELFF. As DNA, the CDR3 is TGCAGCGCCAGGGGATTGACCGGGGAGCTGTTTTTT.